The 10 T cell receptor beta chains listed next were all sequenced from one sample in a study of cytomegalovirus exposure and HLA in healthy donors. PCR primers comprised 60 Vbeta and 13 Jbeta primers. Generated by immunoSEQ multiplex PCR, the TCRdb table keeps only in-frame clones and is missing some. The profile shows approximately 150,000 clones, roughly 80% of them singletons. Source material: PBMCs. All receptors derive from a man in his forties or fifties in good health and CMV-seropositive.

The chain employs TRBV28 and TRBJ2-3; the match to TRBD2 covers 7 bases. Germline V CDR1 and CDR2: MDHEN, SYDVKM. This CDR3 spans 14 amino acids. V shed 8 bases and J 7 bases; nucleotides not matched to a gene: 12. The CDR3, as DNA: TGTGCCAGCCTCACTAGCGCCCTGCACCATACGCAGTATTTT. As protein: CASLTSALHHTQYF.

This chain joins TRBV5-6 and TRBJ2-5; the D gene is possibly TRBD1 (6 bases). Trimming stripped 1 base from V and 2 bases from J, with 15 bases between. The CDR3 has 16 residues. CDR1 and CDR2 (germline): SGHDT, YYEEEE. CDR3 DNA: TGTGCCAGCAGCTTGATCGGGACAACCCTACAAGAGACCCAGTACTTC. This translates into CASSLIGTTLQETQYF.

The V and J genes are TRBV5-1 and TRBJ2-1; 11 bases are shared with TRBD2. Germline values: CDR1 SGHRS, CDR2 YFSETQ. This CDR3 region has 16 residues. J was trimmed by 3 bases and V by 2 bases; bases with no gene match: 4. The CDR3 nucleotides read TGCGCCAGCAGCTTTTTAGCGGGAGGGAACTACAATGAGCAGTTCTTC. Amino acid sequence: CASSFLAGGNYNEQFF.

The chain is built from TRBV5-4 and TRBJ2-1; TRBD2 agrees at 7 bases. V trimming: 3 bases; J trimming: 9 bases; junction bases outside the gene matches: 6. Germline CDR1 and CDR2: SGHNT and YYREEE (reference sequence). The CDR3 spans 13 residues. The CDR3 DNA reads TGTGCCAGCAGCTGGGGGGGTTATGGTGAGCAGTTCTTC. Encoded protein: CASSWGGYGEQFF.

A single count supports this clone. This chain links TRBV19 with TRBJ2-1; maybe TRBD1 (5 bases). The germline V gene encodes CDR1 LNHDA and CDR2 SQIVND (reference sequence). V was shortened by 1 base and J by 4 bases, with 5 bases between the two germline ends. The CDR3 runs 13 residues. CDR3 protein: CASSIGQYNEQFF. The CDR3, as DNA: TGTGCCAGTAGTATAGGACAGTACAATGAGCAGTTCTTC.

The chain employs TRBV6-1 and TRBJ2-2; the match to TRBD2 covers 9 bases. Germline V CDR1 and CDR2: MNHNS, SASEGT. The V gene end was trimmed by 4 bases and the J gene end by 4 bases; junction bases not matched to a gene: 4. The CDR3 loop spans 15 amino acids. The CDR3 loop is CASSAASGATGELFF. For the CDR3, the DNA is TGTGCCAGCAGTGCGGCTAGCGGGGCCACCGGGGAGCTGTTTTTT.

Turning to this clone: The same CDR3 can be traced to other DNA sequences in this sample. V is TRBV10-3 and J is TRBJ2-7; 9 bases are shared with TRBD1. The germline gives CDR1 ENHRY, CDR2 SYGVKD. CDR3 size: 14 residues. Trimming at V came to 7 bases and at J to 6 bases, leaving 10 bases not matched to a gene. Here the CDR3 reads CAITPLLQGAEQYF. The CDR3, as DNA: TGTGCCATCACCCCTCTCCTACAGGGGGCCGAGCAGTACTTC.

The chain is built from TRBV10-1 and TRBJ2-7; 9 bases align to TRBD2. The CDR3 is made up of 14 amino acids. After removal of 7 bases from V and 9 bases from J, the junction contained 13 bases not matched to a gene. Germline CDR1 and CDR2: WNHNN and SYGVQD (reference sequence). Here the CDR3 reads CASTLGPSGNRQYF. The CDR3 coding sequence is TGCGCCAGCACCCTGGGTCCTAGCGGGAATCGGCAGTACTTC.

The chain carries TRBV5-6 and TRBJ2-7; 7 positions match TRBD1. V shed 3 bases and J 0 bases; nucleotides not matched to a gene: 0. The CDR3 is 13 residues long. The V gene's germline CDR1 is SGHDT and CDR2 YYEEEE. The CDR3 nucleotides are TGTGCCAGCAGCTGGGACAGCTCCTACGAGCAGTACTTC. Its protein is CASSWDSSYEQYF.

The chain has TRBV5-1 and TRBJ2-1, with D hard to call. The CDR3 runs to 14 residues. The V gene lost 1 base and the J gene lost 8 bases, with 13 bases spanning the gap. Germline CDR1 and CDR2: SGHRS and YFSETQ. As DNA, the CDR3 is TGCGCCAGCAGCTTGTTGTCACTCGAGGATGAGCAGTTCTTC. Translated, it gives CASSLLSLEDEQFF.